Described below is a single T cell receptor beta chain sequence and its context. Its antigen is still unknown. Trimming left V 0 bases short and J 3 bases short, with 12 bases between. Germline V lookup: CDR1 PRHDT, CDR2 FYEKMQ (reference sequence). The CDR3 sequence is 15 residues long. This sample was taken from a study of cytomegalovirus exposure and HLA in healthy donors. Across the whole study: A previous analysis identified around 120 million unique TCR beta sequences derived from some 200 million T cells. General study findings and limits: Rare TCR sequences dominated, though some public TCRs recurred in many donors.

With 60 Vbeta and 13 Jbeta primers, the PCR was carried out. In the source study's methods: An analysis that came later counted roughly 80 million unique TCR beta chains, 10 million to 11 million shared. This table comes from immunoSEQ multiplex PCR, and its TCRdb copy is limited to in-frame clones, with some not included. V, J and clone size were drawn from that table, and D and trimming were deduced from the DNA. This table holds roughly 82,000 clones, approximately 70% found once. The sample comprised PBMCs. This sequence was found in a woman in her thirties or forties in good health and CMV-seropositive. The rearrangement uses TRBV13 and TRBJ2-7; tentative D call: TRBD1 (6 bases). CDR3 residues: CASSLGTGAFYEQYF. The CDR3, as DNA: TGTGCCAGCAGCTTAGGGACAGGAGCGTTCTACGAGCAGTACTTC. The full variable domain, completed using reference TRBV13 and TRBJ2-7, is AAGVIQSPRHLIKEKRETATLKCYPIPRHDTVYWYQQGPGQDPQFLISFYEKMQSDKGSIPDRFSAQQFSDYHSELNMSSLELGDSALYFCASSLGTGAFYEQYFGPGTRLTVT.